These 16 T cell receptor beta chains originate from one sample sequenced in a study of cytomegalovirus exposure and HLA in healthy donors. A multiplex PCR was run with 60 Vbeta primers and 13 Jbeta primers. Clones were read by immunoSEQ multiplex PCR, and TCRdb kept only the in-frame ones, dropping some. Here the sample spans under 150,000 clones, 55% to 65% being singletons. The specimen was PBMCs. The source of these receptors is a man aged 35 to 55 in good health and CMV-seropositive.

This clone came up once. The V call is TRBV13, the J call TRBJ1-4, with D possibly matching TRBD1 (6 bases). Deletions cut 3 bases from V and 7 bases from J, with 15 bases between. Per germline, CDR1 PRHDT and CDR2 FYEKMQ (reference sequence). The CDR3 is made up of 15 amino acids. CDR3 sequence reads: CASSFRGARGEKLFF. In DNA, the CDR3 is TGTGCCAGCAGCTTTCGGGGGGCAAGGGGTGAAAAACTGTTTTTT.

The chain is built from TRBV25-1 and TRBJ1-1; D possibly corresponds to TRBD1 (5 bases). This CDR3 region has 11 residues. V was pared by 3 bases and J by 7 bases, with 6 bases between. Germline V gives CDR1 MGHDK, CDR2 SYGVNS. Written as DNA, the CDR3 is TGTGCCAGCAGTGACAGGGATGAAGCTTTCTTT. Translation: CASSDRDEAFF.

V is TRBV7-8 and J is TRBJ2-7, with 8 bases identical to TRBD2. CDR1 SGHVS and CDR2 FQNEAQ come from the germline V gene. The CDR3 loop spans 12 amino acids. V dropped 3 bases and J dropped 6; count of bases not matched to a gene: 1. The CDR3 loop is CASSFSGTEQYF. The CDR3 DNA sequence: TGTGCCAGCAGCTTTAGCGGGACCGAGCAGTACTTC.

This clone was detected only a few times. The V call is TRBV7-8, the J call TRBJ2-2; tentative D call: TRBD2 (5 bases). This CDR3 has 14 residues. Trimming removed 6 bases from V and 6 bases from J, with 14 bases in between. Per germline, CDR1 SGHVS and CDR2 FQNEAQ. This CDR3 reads CASSLNTGSGELFF. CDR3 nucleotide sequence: TGTGCCAGCAGTCTAAATACGGGGTCCGGGGAGCTGTTTTTT.

The CDR3 sequence is CASSDRVQPQHF. The CDR3 coding sequence is TGTGCCAGCAGTGACCGGGTCCAGCCCCAGCATTTT. This sequence joins TRBV2 and TRBJ1-5; no reliable D call. Germline-derived CDR1 and CDR2 are SNHLY and FYNNEI. Trimming stripped 3 bases from V and 7 bases from J, with 7 bases between. The CDR3 length is 12 residues.

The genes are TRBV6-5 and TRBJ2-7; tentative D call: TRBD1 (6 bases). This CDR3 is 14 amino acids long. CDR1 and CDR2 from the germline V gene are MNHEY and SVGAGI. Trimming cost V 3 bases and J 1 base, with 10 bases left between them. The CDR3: CASSYATGSYEQYF. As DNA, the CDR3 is TGTGCCAGCAGTTATGCGACAGGATCCTACGAGCAGTACTTC.

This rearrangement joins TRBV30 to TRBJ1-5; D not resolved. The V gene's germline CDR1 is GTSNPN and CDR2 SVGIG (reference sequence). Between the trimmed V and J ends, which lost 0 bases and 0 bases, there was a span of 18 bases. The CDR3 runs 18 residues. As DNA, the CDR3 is TGTGCCTGGAGTGTACGTCGATCAAGGAGGGCTAGCAATCAGCCCCAGCATTTT. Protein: CAWSVRRSRRASNQPQHF.

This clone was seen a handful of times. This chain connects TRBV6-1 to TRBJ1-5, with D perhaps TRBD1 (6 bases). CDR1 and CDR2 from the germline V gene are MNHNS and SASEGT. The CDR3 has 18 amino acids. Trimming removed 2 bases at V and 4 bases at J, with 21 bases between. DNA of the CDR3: TGTGCCAGCAGTGAATTGGGTTGGGGAACAGGGTATAATCAGCCCCAGCATTTT. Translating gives CASSELGWGTGYNQPQHF.

The CDR3 DNA sequence: TGTGCCAGCAGCTCCTCACGGGGCAATCAGCCCCAGCATTTT. Its protein product is CASSSSRGNQPQHF. The rearrangement uses TRBV6-5 and TRBJ1-5, with D hard to call. This CDR3 contains 14 residues. V was cut by 6 bases and J by 2 bases, with 11 bases left in between. From germline, CDR1 is MNHEY and CDR2 SVGAGI.

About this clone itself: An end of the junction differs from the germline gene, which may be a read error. The CDR3 loop reads CASSERGSAYNSSLHF. The CDR3, as DNA: TGTGCCAGCAGTGAAAGGGGGAGCGCCTATAATTCATCCCTCCACTTT. The chain recombines TRBV27 with TRBJ1-6; D might be TRBD1 (6 bases). Germline CDR1 and CDR2: MNHEY and SMNVEV (reference sequence). The CDR3 sequence is 16 residues long.

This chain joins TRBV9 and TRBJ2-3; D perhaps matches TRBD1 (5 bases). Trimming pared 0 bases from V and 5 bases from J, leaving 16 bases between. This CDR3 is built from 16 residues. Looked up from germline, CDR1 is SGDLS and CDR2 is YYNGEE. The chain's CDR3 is CASSVEAGFLLDTQYF. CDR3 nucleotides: TGTGCCAGCAGCGTAGAGGCAGGGTTTCTTTTAGATACGCAGTATTTT.

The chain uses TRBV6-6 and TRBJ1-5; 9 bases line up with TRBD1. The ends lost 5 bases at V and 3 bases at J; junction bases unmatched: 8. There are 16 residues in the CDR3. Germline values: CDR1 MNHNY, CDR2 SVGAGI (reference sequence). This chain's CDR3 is CASSLLQGAVNQPQHF. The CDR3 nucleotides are TGTGCCAGCAGTCTGTTACAGGGGGCGGTCAATCAGCCCCAGCATTTT.

This CDR3 reads CASSPSALGPDTQYF. CDR3 bases: TGTGCCAGCAGTCCTAGCGCGCTGGGCCCAGATACGCAGTATTTT. The rearrangement uses TRBV25-1 and TRBJ2-3; D is perhaps TRBD2 (6 bases). The CDR3 covers 15 residues. Germline V CDR1 and CDR2: MGHDK, SYGVNS. V was pared by 5 bases and J by 4 bases, with 16 bases between. The full variable domain, completed using reference TRBV25-1 and TRBJ2-3, is EADIYQTPRYLVIGTGKKITLECSQTMGHDKMYWYQQDPGMELHLIHYSYGVNSTEKGDLSSESTVSRIRTEHFPLTLESARPSHTSQYLCASSPSALGPDTQYFGPGTRLTVL.

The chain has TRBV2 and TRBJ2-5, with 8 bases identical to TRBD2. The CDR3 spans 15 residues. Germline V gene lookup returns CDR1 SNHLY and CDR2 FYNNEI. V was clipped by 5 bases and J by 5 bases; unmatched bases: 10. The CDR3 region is CASSSGAGGRETQYF. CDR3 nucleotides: TGTGCCAGCAGTAGTGGGGCGGGGGGCCGGGAGACCCAGTACTTC.

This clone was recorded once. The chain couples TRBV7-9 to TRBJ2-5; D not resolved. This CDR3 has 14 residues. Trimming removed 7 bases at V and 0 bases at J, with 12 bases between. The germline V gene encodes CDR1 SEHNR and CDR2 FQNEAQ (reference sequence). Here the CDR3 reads CASTPTRNQETQYF. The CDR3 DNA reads TGTGCCAGCACCCCGACTCGTAACCAAGAGACCCAGTACTTC.

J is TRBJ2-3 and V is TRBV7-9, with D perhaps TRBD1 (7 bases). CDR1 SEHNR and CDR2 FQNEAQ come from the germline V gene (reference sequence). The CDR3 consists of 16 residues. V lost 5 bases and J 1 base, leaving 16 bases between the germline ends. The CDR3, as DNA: TGTGCCAGCAGCGCCCCGGGGGACAGCCGCACAGATACGCAGTATTTT. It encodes CASSAPGDSRTDTQYF.